This passage covers 24 T cell receptor beta chains from one sample sequenced in a study of identical twins. MiXCR, run by TCRdb on the 5' RACE reads, gives a single entry per CDR3 protein. Seen here are about 470,000 distinct CDR3 sequences, 20% to 25% observed once, and the top ten hold roughly 2.8%. The same sample was also used in a study of T cells expressing NK-cell markers.

The sample comprised CD4+ T cells sorted from blood. The receptor set was obtained from a woman younger than 35 in good health.

Only a few counts were recorded for this clonotype. The chain links TRBV12-3 or TRBV12-4 to TRBJ1-1; D not certain. This CDR3 is built from 12 residues. V was clipped by 11 bases and J by 6 bases, with 16 bases between them. This CDR3 reads CAPNKERAEAFF. The CDR3 nucleotides read TGTGCCCCTAATAAAGAGAGGGCTGAAGCTTTCTTT.

This clonotype turned up a few times. V gene TRBV6-5 combines with J gene TRBJ2-7; D call uncertain. Germline V gene lookup returns CDR1 MNHEY and CDR2 SVGAGI. The CDR3 sequence is 11 residues long. V was cut by 7 bases and J by 5 bases, with 9 bases left in between. The CDR3 nucleotides are TGTGCCAGCAAACCAGGCCACGAGCAGTACTTC. Translation: CASKPGHEQYF.

This clonotype was counted between two and nine times. This rearrangement joins TRBV7-2 to TRBJ2-7; 7 nucleotides line up with TRBD2. CDR3 size: 17 residues. Germline V CDR1 and CDR2: SGHTA, FQGNSA. The J segment lost 4 bases and the V segment lost 1 base, leaving 13 bases of the junction unmatched. CDR3 DNA sequence: TGTGCCAGCAGCTTAGTTCGTCTGGCGGGAGCAAAGTACGAGCAGTACTTC. This translates into CASSLVRLAGAKYEQYF.

The chain combines TRBV15 with TRBJ1-5; D gene unclear. Germline-derived CDR1 and CDR2 are LNHNV and YYDKDF (reference sequence). V lost 1 base to trimming and J lost 5 bases, with 6 bases between them. This CDR3 is 13 amino acids long. Written as DNA, the CDR3 is TGTGCCACCAGCAGAGTGTTGGATCAGCCCCAGCATTTT. It is translated as CATSRVLDQPQHF.

In this sample, this clonotype turned up a few times. The gene calls are TRBV12-3 or TRBV12-4 and TRBJ1-6; TRBD1 matches at 7 bases. Trimming cost V 0 bases and J 9 bases; bases outside gene matches: 5. The CDR3 spans 15 residues. The CDR3 loop reads CASSLAGDRVSPLHF. The CDR3 coding sequence is TGTGCCAGCAGTTTAGCCGGTGACAGGGTTTCACCCCTCCACTTT.

The chain joins TRBV7-2 to TRBJ2-7, with 14 bases that match TRBD2. With V trimmed by 0 bases and J by 1 base, 11 bases remained unmatched. This CDR3 comprises 20 residues. CDR1 is SGHTA, CDR2 FQGNSA, per germline. CDR3 bases: TGTGCCAGCAGCTTAGCGCACGCCGGGACTAGCGGGAGCGGATCCTACGAGCAGTACTTC. Its translation is CASSLAHAGTSGSGSYEQYF. Looking up the rest from reference TRBV7-2 and TRBJ2-7 gives the full variable domain: GAGVSQSPSNKVTEKGKDVELRCDPISGHTALYWYRQSLGQGLEFLIYFQGNSAPDKSGLPSDRFSAERTGGSVSTLTIQRTQQEDSAVYLCASSLAHAGTSGSGSYEQYFGPGTRLTVT.

The chain carries TRBV14 and TRBJ1-1; D may be TRBD1 (5 bases). V lost 4 bases and J lost 4, with 16 bases in between. Germline V gene lookup returns CDR1 SGHDN and CDR2 FVKESK. This CDR3 has 15 amino acids. The CDR3 bases are TGTGCCAGCAGCCCCTTTGTGGGGCCGGGCACTGAAGCTTTCTTT. This sequence encodes CASSPFVGPGTEAFF.

This clonotype appeared a few times. This sequence joins TRBV20-1 and TRBJ1-1, with a weak D call TRBD1 (6 bases). The germline gives CDR1 DFQATT, CDR2 SNEGSKA (reference sequence). The V end lost 6 bases, the J end lost 1 base, and 12 bases lay between the germline ends. The CDR3 runs to 13 residues. CDR3 loop: CSAADRKNTEAFF. CDR3 DNA: TGCAGTGCCGCGGACAGAAAGAACACTGAAGCTTTCTTT.

This clonotype occurred a few times. The V gene is TRBV6-2 or TRBV6-3, the J gene TRBJ2-3; D gene uncertain. The V and J ends lost 5 bases and 4 bases respectively, with 4 bases between them. This CDR3 has 11 amino acids. Germline CDR1 and CDR2: MNHEY and SVGEGT. CDR3 DNA: TGTGCCAGCAGTACAGCAGATACGCAGTATTTT. As protein: CASSTADTQYF.

The chain uses TRBV5-1 and TRBJ1-6; tentative D call: TRBD1 (6 bases). Looked up from germline, CDR1 is SGHRS and CDR2 is YFSETQ. V lost 1 base and J 8 bases, leaving 16 bases between the germline ends. The CDR3 length is 16 residues. As DNA, the CDR3 is TGCGCCAGCAGCTTGCTGACAGGTTCCCTCGATTCACCCCTCCACTTT. Translation: CASSLLTGSLDSPLHF.

To note about this clonotype: The junction shows a germline mismatch at one end, possibly a read error. The chain joins TRBV7-7 to TRBJ2-1, with TRBD2 matching over 7 bases. The CDR3 covers 13 residues. Germline values: CDR1 SSHAT, CDR2 FNYEAQ (reference sequence). The CDR3: CASSYTSEGEQFF. CDR3 DNA: TGTGCTAGCAGCTACACTAGCGAGGGTGAGCAGTTCTTC.

This clonotype was observed a handful of times. V and J are TRBV29-1 and TRBJ1-1; the D is unclear. From germline, CDR1 is SQVTM and CDR2 ANQGSEA. This CDR3 comprises 14 residues. The V and J ends lost 3 bases and 6 bases respectively, with 17 bases between them. The CDR3 loop is CSVDPTAGDAEAFF. The CDR3 DNA reads TGCAGCGTTGATCCGACGGCGGGAGACGCTGAAGCTTTCTTT.

This clonotype has only a few counts. J is TRBJ2-2 and V is TRBV4-2; no clear D. Trimming removed 4 bases at V and 1 base at J, with 19 bases between. This CDR3 is 18 amino acids long. CDR1 and CDR2 (germline): LGHNA, YNFKEQ. CDR3 residues: CASSPGWGGYRNTGELFF. The DNA of the CDR3 is TGTGCCAGCAGCCCGGGTTGGGGTGGTTACAGGAACACCGGGGAGCTGTTTTTT.

This clonotype was observed a handful of times. The rearrangement uses TRBV7-2 and TRBJ2-3, with D unresolved. CDR1 and CDR2 from the germline V gene are SGHTA and FQGNSA. This CDR3 has 14 residues. V was shortened by 10 bases and J by 0 bases, with 14 bases between the two germline ends. This CDR3 is CAMSMGTSTDTQYF. CDR3 in DNA: TGTGCCATGTCGATGGGAACTAGCACAGATACGCAGTATTTT.

A few counts support this clonotype. The chain has TRBV21-1 and TRBJ2-4; TRBD1 reflects the table's D call only, with no check against the DNA. TRBV21-1 is a documented pseudogene. This CDR3 spans 12 amino acids. CDR3 sequence reads: CAGGKRKNIQYF. As DNA, the CDR3 is TGTGCTGGGGGAAAGAGGAAAAACATTCAGTACTTC.

V usage is TRBV20-1 and J usage is TRBJ2-4; 7 bases line up with TRBD1. Germline CDR1 is DFQATT and CDR2 is SNEGSKA (reference sequence). This CDR3 comprises 14 residues. V was pared by 3 bases and J by 5 bases, with 7 bases of the junction left unmatched. The CDR3 coding sequence is TGCAGTGCTAGGGTGACAGGGTCCCAAAACATTCAGTACTTC. This gives the protein CSARVTGSQNIQYF.

Ten or more counts support this clonotype. Here the CDR3 reads CASSQETGGGQYF. DNA for the CDR3: TGTGCCAGCAGCCAGGAGACAGGGGGCGGGCAGTACTTC. The gene calls are TRBV3-1 and TRBJ2-7; 10 bases are shared with TRBD1. Germline CDR1 LGHDT, CDR2 YNNKEL (reference sequence). Losses at the gene ends were 3 bases for V and 9 bases for J; bases not matched to a gene: 5. The CDR3 runs 13 residues.

This clonotype was observed a few times. CDR3 sequence (DNA): TGCAGTGCTAGAGATGGCGGGACTTACCGCGAAGCTTTCTTT. Translation gives CSARDGGTYREAFF. V and J are TRBV20-1 and TRBJ1-1; D might be TRBD1 (5 bases). The CDR3 covers 14 residues. Germline V CDR1 and CDR2: DFQATT, SNEGSKA (reference sequence). With 0 bases removed from V and 8 bases from J, the gap between germline ends came to 16 bases.

V gene TRBV5-1 combines with J gene TRBJ2-3; TRBD1 might be the D (5 bases). This CDR3 is 16 amino acids long. V was clipped by 0 bases and J by 2 bases, with 13 bases between them. Germline V CDR1 and CDR2: SGHRS, YFSETQ. The chain's CDR3 is CASSLAQGSDTDTQYF. CDR3 DNA: TGCGCCAGCAGCTTGGCCCAGGGCAGCGACACAGATACGCAGTATTTT.

This clonotype was seen many times. The V and J genes are TRBV5-1 and TRBJ2-3; 7 bases line up with TRBD1. This CDR3 comprises 14 residues. V lost 4 bases to trimming and J lost 4 bases; unmatched junction nucleotides: 6. Germline loops: CDR1 SGHRS, CDR2 YFSETQ. The CDR3 is CASSPTGWSDTQYF. CDR3 DNA: TGCGCCAGCAGCCCGACAGGGTGGTCAGATACGCAGTATTTT. Using reference TRBV5-1 and TRBJ2-3 for the parts outside the CDR3, the full variable domain is KAGVTQTPRYLIKTRGQQVTLSCSPISGHRSVSWYQQTPGQGLQFLFEYFSETQRNKGNFPGRFSGRQFSNSRSEMNVSTLELGDSALYLCASSPTGWSDTQYFGPGTRLTVL.

Only a few counts were recorded for this clonotype. The rearrangement joins TRBV10-3 to TRBJ2-6; D is ambiguous. V lost 0 bases and J lost 0, with 6 bases in between. Germline CDR1 ENHRY, CDR2 SYGVKD. The CDR3 is 16 amino acids. CDR3: CAISESERSGANVLTF. The DNA of the CDR3 is TGTGCCATCAGTGAGTCGGAGCGCTCTGGGGCCAACGTCCTGACTTTC.

This clonotype has a handful of counts. V usage is TRBV11-2 and J usage is TRBJ1-2, with 8 bases lining up with TRBD1. Germline assignment: CDR1 SGHAT and CDR2 FQNNGV. V gave up 5 bases and J gave up 4 bases; unmatched junction bases: 12. The CDR3 extends over 16 amino acids. The CDR3 here is CASSPIQGGKGYGYTF. Here the CDR3 DNA reads TGTGCCAGCAGCCCCATACAGGGGGGTAAGGGCTATGGCTACACCTTC.

J is TRBJ2-3 and V is TRBV7-2; 10 bases align to TRBD2. With 5 bases clipped from V and 3 bases from J, the junction kept 5 bases outside the gene matches. From germline, CDR1 is SGHTA and CDR2 FQGNSA. The CDR3 is made up of 15 amino acids. CDR3 protein: CASSTSGIRTDTQYF. CDR3 nucleotides: TGTGCCAGCAGCACTAGCGGGATAAGGACAGATACGCAGTATTTT.

A few counts support this clonotype. The chain combines TRBV12-3 or TRBV12-4 with TRBJ2-1; D is unclear. This CDR3 is 15 amino acids long. V was trimmed by 4 bases and J by 5 bases, leaving 15 bases between them. The CDR3 region is CASSYLAAKNNEQFF. CDR3 sequence (DNA): TGTGCCAGCAGTTATTTGGCAGCAAAGAACAATGAGCAGTTCTTC.